Listed below are T cell receptor beta chains from one sample, sequenced in a study of blood T cell repertoires in COVID-19. Measured with immunoSEQ multiplex PCR; TCRdb has only the in-frame clones, and not every one. The table has approximately 73,000 clones, roughly 87% seen once. Sequenced sample: peripheral blood. The receptors come from a man older than 75 with acute or convalescent COVID-19. Each CDR3 is given with its conserved first and last residue. The D gene is left open where the match is weak. Only some rows state a clone size, as once, few, many or a class for expanded clones.

>15|TRBV18|.|TRBJ2-5|TRBD1
CASSTRQGGGETQYF
TGTGCCAGCTCAACTAGACAGGGGGGAGGAGAGACCCAGTACTTC
>15|TRBV2|.|TRBJ2-1|.
CASSRQILTYNEQFF
TGTGCCAGCAGTAGACAGATCTTAACCTACAATGAGCAGTTCTTC
>16|TRBV4-1|.|TRBJ1-4|.
CASSHWGTGTNEKLFF
TGCGCCAGCAGCCATTGGGGAACAGGGACTAATGAAAAACTGTTTTTT
>14|TRBV19|.|TRBJ1-5|.
CASSPTGGNQPQHF
TGTGCCAGTAGTCCGACAGGTGGGAATCAGCCCCAGCATTTT
>15|TRBV10-2|.|TRBJ2-1|.
CASSITSPPSNEQFF
TGCGCCAGCAGTATAACTAGCCCCCCCTCCAATGAGCAGTTCTTC
>13|TRBV5-1|.|TRBJ1-4|.
CASSLVGDEKLFF
TGCGCCAGCAGCTTGGTGGGAGATGAAAAACTGTTTTTT
>14|TRBV5-1|.|TRBJ2-2|.
CASSSGLSTGELFF
TGCGCCAGCAGCTCTGGACTGAGCACCGGGGAGCTGTTTTTT
>12|TRBV3-1/TRBV3-2|.|TRBJ1-2|.
CASSQTGNGYTF
TGTGCCAGCAGCCAGACCGGGAATGGCTACACCTTC
>14|TRBV5-6|.|TRBJ1-1|TRBD1
CASSGWTGPTEAFF
TGTGCCAGCAGCGGGTGGACAGGGCCCACTGAAGCTTTCTTT
>14|TRBV4-2|.|TRBJ1-2|TRBD1
CASSQGQGEHGYTF
TGTGCCAGCAGCCAAGGGCAGGGGGAGCATGGCTACACCTTC
>15|TRBV29-1|.|TRBJ2-3|TRBD2
CSALGGDGGTDTQYF
TGCAGCGCCCTCGGGGGGGACGGTGGGACAGATACGCAGTATTTT
>13|TRBV5-1|.|TRBJ1-1|.
CASSLQGDTEAFF
TGCGCCAGCAGCTTGCAAGGGGACACTGAAGCTTTCTTT
>13|TRBV5-1|.|TRBJ2-7|.
CASSSSPTYEQYF
TGCGCCAGCAGCTCGTCACCTACCTACGAGCAGTACTTC
>13|TRBV5-1|once|TRBJ1-1|.
CASSTGSNTEAFF
TGCGCCAGCAGTACAGGGTCGAACACTGAAGCTTTCTTT
>12|TRBV7-2|.|TRBJ2-5|.
CASSPRWETQYF
TGTGCCAGCAGCCCCAGGTGGGAGACCCAGTACTTC
>16|TRBV5-1|.|TRBJ2-1|TRBD1
CASSHRDRASYNEQFF
TGCGCCAGCAGCCACCGGGACAGGGCCTCCTACAATGAGCAGTTCTTC
>13|TRBV18|.|TRBJ1-2|.
CASSVGAGNGYTF
TGTGCCAGCTCAGTAGGGGCGGGGAACGGCTACACCTTC
>15|TRBV2|.|TRBJ2-7|.
CASSEMAGAPYEQYF
TGTGCCAGCAGTGAAATGGCAGGGGCCCCCTACGAGCAGTACTTC
>14|TRBV7-6|.|TRBJ2-7|TRBD1
CASSSSGTALEQYF
TGTGCCAGCAGCTCCTCCGGGACAGCCCTCGAGCAGTACTTC
>16|TRBV5-1|.|TRBJ2-5|TRBD2
CASSLNSGLAMETQYF
TGCGCCAGCAGCTTGAATTCCGGACTAGCGATGGAGACCCAGTACTTC
>16|TRBV4-1|few|TRBJ2-1|TRBD1
CASSQADRGSYNEQFF
TGCGCCAGCAGCCAAGCCGACAGGGGGAGCTACAATGAGCAGTTCTTC
>14|TRBV19|.|TRBJ1-5|.
CASSIQQGNQPQHF
TGTGCCAGTAGTATCCAACAGGGCAATCAGCCCCAGCATTTT
>16|TRBV7-9|few|TRBJ2-2|.
CASSSLWAGNTGELFF
TGTGCCAGCAGCTCCCTCTGGGCAGGGAACACCGGGGAGCTGTTTTTT
>14|TRBV2|few|TRBJ2-7|TRBD2
CASNGGGPRYEQYF
TGTGCCAGCAACGGGGGAGGGCCTAGATACGAGCAGTACTTC
>18|TRBV5-1|.|TRBJ2-1|.
CASSLSVATLSSYNEQFF
TGCGCCAGCAGCTTGAGTGTAGCGACTCTAAGCTCCTACAATGAGCAGTTCTTC
>14|TRBV19|.|TRBJ2-7|.
CASSIQGLPYEQYF
TGTGCCAGTAGTATACAGGGACTTCCCTACGAGCAGTACTTC
>12|TRBV27|few|TRBJ2-7|.
CASSPLGGGPDF
TGTGCCAGCAGCCCCCTAGGGGGGGGACCCGACTTC
>17|TRBV4-1|.|TRBJ2-7|TRBD2
CASSQDPGLAGTYEQYF
TGCGCCAGCAGCCAAGACCCTGGACTAGCGGGGACCTACGAGCAGTACTTC
>13|TRBV5-1|.|TRBJ2-1|.
CASSLGRGDEQFF
TGCGCCAGCAGCTTGGGAAGGGGTGATGAGCAGTTCTTC
>13|TRBV29-1|.|TRBJ1-5|.
CSVGIGVNQPQHF
TGCAGCGTTGGTATCGGTGTAAATCAGCCCCAGCATTTT
>16|TRBV10-1|.|TRBJ1-1|TRBD1
CASSESGGQWNTEAFF
TGCGCCAGCAGTGAGTCGGGGGGACAGTGGAACACTGAAGCTTTCTTT
>18|TRBV15|.|TRBJ2-1|TRBD2
CATSRDSPGGSSYNEQFF
TGTGCCACCAGCAGAGATAGTCCGGGGGGGAGCTCCTACAATGAGCAGTTCTTC
>15|TRBV5-1|few|TRBJ1-2|TRBD1
CASSFGGTGNYGYTF
TGCGCCAGCAGCTTTGGGGGGACAGGGAACTATGGCTACACCTTC
>14|TRBV25-1|.|TRBJ1-6|.
CASAKGGFNSPLHF
TGTGCCAGCGCCAAGGGGGGGTTTAATTCACCCCTCCACTTT
>19|TRBV9|once|TRBJ2-6|TRBD2
CASSVEPSGSLGGANVLTF
TGTGCCAGCAGCGTAGAGCCTAGCGGGAGTTTGGGTGGGGCCAACGTCCTGACTTTC
>14|TRBV25-1|.|TRBJ1-6|.
CASREQGYESPLHF
TGTGCCAGCAGAGAACAGGGTTACGAGTCACCCCTCCACTTT
>14|TRBV2|.|TRBJ1-1|.
CASTITESNTEAFF
TGTGCCAGCACTATTACGGAGTCGAACACTGAAGCTTTCTTT
>16|TRBV27|.|TRBJ1-6|.
CASSAGWTGGVSPLHF
TGTGCCAGCAGTGCAGGGTGGACGGGAGGTGTTTCACCCCTCCACTTT
>14|TRBV6-5|.|TRBJ2-7|.
CASRADFTTYEQYF
TGTGCCAGCAGAGCGGACTTTACAACCTACGAGCAGTACTTC
>15|TRBV7-9|.|TRBJ2-7|TRBD1
CASSLGTGHPYEQYF
TGTGCCAGCAGCTTAGGGACAGGTCATCCCTACGAGCAGTACTTC
>13|TRBV9|.|TRBJ1-1|.
CASSDKTETEAFF
TGTGCCAGCAGCGATAAGACAGAAACTGAAGCTTTCTTT
>17|TRBV7-6|.|TRBJ2-5|.
CASSSPKWVGEAETQYF
TGTGCCAGCAGCTCCCCAAAATGGGTTGGGGAGGCAGAGACCCAGTACTTC
>15|TRBV7-2|.|TRBJ1-4|TRBD1
CASSPRTGGGEKLFF
TGTGCCAGCAGCCCGAGGACAGGGGGTGGTGAAAAACTGTTTTTT
>14|TRBV9|.|TRBJ2-3|.
CASSVESGVDTQYF
TGTGCCAGCAGCGTCGAGTCAGGGGTAGATACGCAGTATTTT
>15|TRBV5-4|once|TRBJ1-4|.
CASSRTGKTNEKLFF
TGTGCCAGCAGTCGGACGGGGAAAACTAATGAAAAACTGTTTTTT
>15|TRBV7-8|.|TRBJ2-3|.
CASSLAGANTDTQYF
TGTGCCAGCAGCTTAGCGGGAGCGAACACAGATACGCAGTATTTT
>16|TRBV10-3|.|TRBJ1-4|TRBD1
CAISASDRGRNEKLFF
TGTGCCATCAGTGCCTCAGACAGGGGGCGGAATGAAAAACTGTTTTTT
>15|TRBV9|.|TRBJ2-2|TRBD1
CASSPGTVNTGELFF
TGTGCCAGCAGCCCGGGGACAGTGAACACCGGGGAGCTGTTTTTT
>13|TRBV2|.|TRBJ2-5|.
CASMRRSQETQYF
TGTGCCAGCATGAGGAGGAGCCAAGAGACCCAGTACTTC
>14|TRBV6-5|.|TRBJ1-2|TRBD1
CASREGQINYGYTF
TGTGCCAGCAGAGAGGGACAGATTAACTATGGCTACACCTTC
>13|TRBV7-2|.|TRBJ1-5|.
CASSLVGSQPQHF
TGTGCCAGCAGCTTAGTGGGGAGTCAGCCCCAGCATTTT
>17|TRBV5-1|.|TRBJ2-7|.
CASSGGSMGSRTYEQYF
TGCGCCAGCAGCGGAGGGTCGATGGGCTCCAGAACCTACGAGCAGTACTTC
>15|TRBV6-5|.|TRBJ1-2|.
CASSYTAGEGSGYTF
TGTGCCAGCAGTTACACGGCAGGGGAGGGGAGTGGCTACACCTTC
>14|TRBV9|.|TRBJ2-1|.
CASSVAPGKDEQFF
TGTGCCAGCAGCGTAGCCCCAGGGAAGGATGAGCAGTTCTTC